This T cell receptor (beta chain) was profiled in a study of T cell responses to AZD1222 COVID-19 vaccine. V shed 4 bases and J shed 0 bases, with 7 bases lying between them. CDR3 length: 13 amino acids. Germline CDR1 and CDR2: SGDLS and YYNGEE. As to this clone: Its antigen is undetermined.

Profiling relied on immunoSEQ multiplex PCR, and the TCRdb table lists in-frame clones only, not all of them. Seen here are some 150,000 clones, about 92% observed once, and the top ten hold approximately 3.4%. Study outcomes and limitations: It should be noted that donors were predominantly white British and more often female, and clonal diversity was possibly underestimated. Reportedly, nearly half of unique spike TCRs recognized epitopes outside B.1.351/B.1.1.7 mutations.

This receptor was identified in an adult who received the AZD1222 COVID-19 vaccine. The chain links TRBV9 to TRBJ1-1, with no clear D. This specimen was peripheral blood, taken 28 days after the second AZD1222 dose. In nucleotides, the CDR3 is TGTGCCAGCAGCCCCCCCTTGAACACTGAAGCTTTCTTT. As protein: CASSPPLNTEAFF. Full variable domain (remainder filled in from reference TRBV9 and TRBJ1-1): DSGVTQTPKHLITATGQRVTLRCSPRSGDLSVYWYQQSLDQGLQFLIQYYNGEERAKGNILERFSAQQFPDLHSELNLSSLELGDSALYFCASSPPLNTEAFFGQGTRLTVV.